A selection of T cell receptor beta chains follows, all from one sample in a study of tumor and adjacent non-tumor tissue in lung cancer. TCRdb re-called the multiplex PCR reads through MiXCR, storing one row per CDR3 protein. This sample carries 70,000 or so distinct CDR3 sequences, around 60% of them seen once, and the ten largest clones take roughly a fifth. The specimen sequenced was lung tumor tissue. The receptors were gathered from a man aged 50-60 years with non-small cell lung cancer. Both conserved end residues are part of each CDR3. Fields, in order: J gene, clone size, D gene, V gene, CDR3 protein, CDR3 DNA. A D gene is named only where the DNA matches it firmly. The size field is filled for only some rows; it gives once, few, many or a size class.

>TRBJ1-2|NA|TRBD1|TRBV4-1
CASSLGTGGQLPYGYTF
TGCGCCAGCAGTCTGGGGACAGGGGGCCAGCTCCCGTATGGCTACACCTTC
>TRBJ2-7|many|TRBD2|TRBV11-2
CASSRLAGVEQYF
TGTGCCAGCAGCAGACTAGCGGGAGTCGAGCAGTACTTC
>TRBJ1-1|NA|NA|TRBV6-5
CAISRYRDLDTEAFF
TGTGCCATCAGCCGCTACAGGGATTTGGACACTGAAGCTTTCTTT
>TRBJ2-2|NA|NA|TRBV11-3
CASRPSMRGRELFF
TGTGCCAGCCGCCCCAGCATGCGGGGCAGGGAGCTGTTTTTT
>TRBJ2-1|few|NA|TRBV29-1
CSVEIDKYNEQLF
TGCAGCGTTGAGATCGACAAGTACAATGAGCAGCTCTTC
>TRBJ2-7|NA|TRBD1|TRBV10-3
CAISEPGQATWEQYF
TGTGCCATCAGTGAGCCGGGACAGGCGACCTGGGAGCAGTACTTC
>TRBJ1-1|NA|NA|TRBV20-1
CNARTPEAFF
TGCAATGCCCGGACCCCTGAAGCTTTCTTT
>TRBJ1-5|NA|NA|TRBV6-1
CACSEDWACNNQPQHF
TGCGCCTGCAGTGAAGACTGGGCATGCAACAATCAGCCCCAGCATTTT
>TRBJ2-7|many|TRBD2|TRBV6-2/TRBV6-3
CASNPGLAGGPEYF
TGTGCCAGCAATCCGGGACTAGCGGGAGGGCCAGAGTACTTC
>TRBJ2-1|NA|TRBD2|TRBV7-9
CASSRTSVAYNEQFF
TGTGCCAGCAGCCGGACTAGCGTGGCCTACAATGAGCAGTTCTTC
>TRBJ1-1|NA|NA|TRBV5-1
CASSLEVRVPSNTEAFF
TGCGCCAGCAGCTTGGAGGTCAGGGTCCCGAGTAACACTGAAGCTTTCTTT
>TRBJ2-6|few|NA|TRBV20-1
CSAMGWGSGANVLTF
TGCAGTGCCATGGGATGGGGTTCTGGGGCCAACGTCCTGACTTTC
>TRBJ1-1|NA|NA|TRBV20-1
CSARDEPNTEAFF
TGCAGTGCTAGAGATGAGCCGAACACTGAAGCTTTCTTT